The rows below give T cell receptor beta chains drawn from one sample of a study of identical twins. Each CDR3 protein is one row after TCRdb ran MiXCR on the 5' RACE reads. The table shows more than 200,000 distinct CDR3 sequences, with about 14% occurring only once. Sequencing was carried out using memory (CD45RO+) T cells sorted from blood. These receptors all come from a woman younger than 35 in good health. Both conserved end residues are part of each CDR3. The order of the fields is D gene, V gene, J gene, clone size, CDR3 protein, CDR3 DNA. A D gene is named only where the DNA matches it firmly. Rows give clone size only sometimes, using once, few, many, or a class for an expanded clone.

>-|TRBV5-1|TRBJ2-5|many
CASSLEQGGETQYF
TGCGCCAGCAGCTTGGAACAGGGTGGAGAGACCCAGTACTTC
>-|TRBV5-1|TRBJ2-1|-
CASSLIGGQNNEQFF
TGCGCCAGCAGCTTGATAGGCGGGCAGAACAATGAGCAGTTCTTC
>TRBD2|TRBV7-3|TRBJ2-5|many
CASSPSAGGVETQYF
TGTGCCAGCAGCCCGAGTGCGGGGGGTGTAGAGACCCAGTACTTC
>TRBD2|TRBV15|TRBJ2-1|-
CATSRDLGGRAGNEQFF
TGTGCCACCAGCAGAGATCTGGGCGGGAGGGCCGGCAATGAGCAGTTCTTC
>-|TRBV12-3/TRBV12-4|TRBJ2-2|-
CASSRYTGTTVELFF
TGTGCCAGCAGTCGGTATACAGGGACCACCGTGGAGCTGTTTTTT
>TRBD1|TRBV27|TRBJ2-7|-
CASSLSEFSGQGYEQYF
TGTGCCAGCAGTTTATCGGAATTCTCCGGACAGGGGTACGAGCAGTACTTC
>TRBD1|TRBV12-3/TRBV12-4|TRBJ2-6|-
CAIGQGVTGANVLTF
TGTGCCATCGGACAGGGGGTTACTGGGGCCAACGTCCTGACTTTC
>-|TRBV4-3|TRBJ1-1|few
CASSQDPETLMNTEAFF
TGCGCCAGCAGCCAAGACCCAGAGACACTCATGAACACTGAAGCTTTCTTT
>TRBD2|TRBV5-6|TRBJ2-1|-
CASSLGTSVYNEQFF
TGTGCCAGCAGCCTCGGGACTAGCGTCTACAATGAGCAGTTCTTC
>-|TRBV11-2|TRBJ2-3|many
CASSPGAGVWDTQYF
TGTGCCAGCAGCCCCGGGGCAGGGGTATGGGATACGCAGTATTTT
>TRBD1|TRBV20-1|TRBJ2-1|few
CSATRTGGKYNEQFF
TGCAGTGCAACCAGGACAGGGGGCAAATATAATGAGCAGTTCTTC
>-|TRBV5-1|TRBJ2-3|few
CASNAGPADPTDTQYF
TGCGCCAGCAACGCGGGCCCCGCGGACCCCACAGATACGCAGTATTTT
>-|TRBV20-1|TRBJ2-5|-
CSASDRGWGETQYF
TGCAGTGCTAGTGACCGGGGTTGGGGAGAGACCCAGTACTTC
>-|TRBV13|TRBJ2-7|-
CASSLLGLEAYEQYF
TGTGCCAGCAGCTTACTAGGGCTAGAGGCCTACGAGCAGTACTTC
>-|TRBV3-1|TRBJ1-6|-
CASSQVGRRGSPLHF
TGTGCCAGCAGCCAAGTCGGGCGAAGGGGATCACCCCTCCACTTT
>-|TRBV7-2|TRBJ2-2|-
CASSLGAVTNTGELFF
TGTGCCAGCAGCCTAGGGGCGGTCACGAACACCGGGGAGCTGTTTTTT
>-|TRBV2|TRBJ2-1|-
CASSGRERDEQFF
TGTGCCAGCAGTGGACGGGAACGAGATGAGCAGTTCTTC
>-|TRBV7-2|TRBJ1-2|many
CASSLEEYGYTF
TGTGCCAGCAGCTTAGAAGAGTATGGCTACACCTTC
>TRBD1|TRBV14|TRBJ1-1|few
CASSQDLGQVNTEAFF
TGTGCCAGCAGCCAAGATTTAGGACAGGTGAACACTGAAGCTTTCTTT
>-|TRBV30|TRBJ2-5|-
CAWSVGLSETQYF
TGTGCCTGGAGTGTGGGGCTATCGGAGACCCAGTACTTC
>TRBD2|TRBV7-9|TRBJ2-3|few
CASGLGQYF
TGTGCCAGCGGACTAGGACAGTATTTT
>TRBD1|TRBV12-3/TRBV12-4|TRBJ1-2|-
CASSWDRGRANYGYTF
TGTGCCAGCAGTTGGGACAGGGGACGGGCTAACTATGGCTACACCTTC
>TRBD1|TRBV7-9|TRBJ1-5|few
CASSLGGQGGQPQHF
TGTGCCAGCAGCTTAGGTGGACAGGGGGGACAGCCCCAGCATTTT
>TRBD2|TRBV20-1|TRBJ2-7|few
CSARKAAGAYEQYF
TGCAGTGCTAGGAAGGCAGCGGGAGCCTACGAGCAGTACTTC
>TRBD2|TRBV5-1|TRBJ2-7|many
CASSLGLAGTYEQYF
TGCGCCAGCAGCTTGGGACTAGCGGGTACCTACGAGCAGTACTTC
>-|TRBV20-1|TRBJ2-1|-
CSASHGVSSSYNEQFF
TGCAGTGCTAGTCATGGGGTATCTTCCTCCTACAATGAGCAGTTCTTC
>-|TRBV20-1|TRBJ1-1|many
CSASRGSNTEAFF
TGCAGTGCTAGTAGGGGTTCGAACACTGAAGCTTTCTTT
>TRBD2|TRBV20-1|TRBJ2-1|-
CSARGNSGRALNEQFF
TGCAGTGCTAGAGGGAATAGCGGGAGGGCCCTCAATGAGCAGTTCTTC
>-|TRBV7-9|TRBJ1-5|many
CASSSGQPNQPQHF
TGTGCCAGCAGCTCCGGACAGCCCAATCAGCCCCAGCATTTT
>-|TRBV3-1|TRBJ1-6|-
CASSHGLNSPLHF
TGTGCCAGCAGCCATGGCTTAAATTCACCCCTCCACTTT
>-|TRBV7-9|TRBJ2-7|-
CASSLIGAEYEQYF
TGTGCCAGCAGCTTAATCGGGGCGGAGTACGAGCAGTACTTC
>-|TRBV7-7|TRBJ2-5|few
CASSLGVLQETQYF
TGTGCCAGCAGCTTAGGGGTACTCCAAGAGACCCAGTACTTC
>-|TRBV6-5|TRBJ1-5|-
CASSYRQVDQPQHF
TGTGCCAGCAGTTACAGGCAGGTGGATCAGCCCCAGCATTTT
>-|TRBV7-2|TRBJ2-3|few
CASSLVGASDTQYF
TGTGCCAGCAGCTTAGTAGGGGCCTCAGATACGCAGTATTTT